These 4 T cell receptor beta chains share one sample of origin, sequenced in a study of cytomegalovirus exposure and HLA in healthy donors. Clones were sequenced by immunoSEQ multiplex PCR, and TCRdb holds only the in-frame ones, with some missing. The sample consists of more than 140,000 clones, 85% to 90% of them appearing once. Sequencing was performed on PBMCs. These receptors all stem from a woman aged 18-35 years in good health and CMV-seropositive.

V usage is TRBV19 and J usage is TRBJ2-1; possibly TRBD1 for D (5 bases). The CDR3 runs to 15 residues. Trimming pared 1 base from V and 5 bases from J, leaving 12 bases between. Germline lookup yields CDR1 LNHDA and CDR2 SQIVND (reference sequence). CDR3 region: CASSIGQGLDNEQFF. The CDR3 DNA reads as TGTGCCAGTAGTATAGGGCAGGGTCTGGACAATGAGCAGTTCTTC.

The J gene is TRBJ2-7, the V gene TRBV14, with D maybe TRBD2 (5 bases). In germline, CDR1 is SGHDN, CDR2 FVKESK. V was clipped by 5 bases and J by 2 bases, with 10 bases between them. The CDR3 is 13 residues long. CDR3 sequence (DNA): TGTGCCAGCAGCAGGACTGTACCCTACGAGCAGTACTTC. The encoded protein is CASSRTVPYEQYF. Combining the CDR3 with reference TRBV14 and TRBJ2-7 gives the whole variable domain EAGVTQFPSHSVIEKGQTVTLRCDPISGHDNLYWYRRVMGKEIKFLLHFVKESKQDESGMPNNRFLAERTGGTYSTLKVQPAELEDSGVYFCASSRTVPYEQYFGPGTRLTVT.

This clone occurred a few times. The CDR3 region is CASSGGQWHTF. The CDR3 DNA reads TGTGCCAGCAGTGGGGGACAGTGGCACACCTTC. The chain uses TRBV25-1 and TRBJ1-2, with 7 bases aligning to TRBD1. CDR1 and CDR2 (germline): MGHDK, SYGVNS. CDR3 length equals 11 residues. The V and J ends lost 4 bases and 12 bases, in that order; junction bases with no gene match: 5.

This clone was found many times. V is TRBV9 and J is TRBJ2-1; TRBD1 is a possible D gene (6 bases). Trimming took off 4 bases at V and 3 bases at J, with 17 bases between the two ends. The CDR3 length is 16 residues. In germline, CDR1 is SGDLS, CDR2 YYNGEE. The CDR3 is CASSPARDTGYNEQFF. The CDR3 DNA is TGTGCCAGCAGCCCAGCCCGGGACACAGGCTACAATGAGCAGTTCTTC.